The 5 T cell receptor beta chains below all came from one sample that was sequenced in a study of vaccination effects on CD4 cells after COVID-19. ViraFEST expansion of antigen-specific CD4+ T cells with viral peptide pools preceded sequencing. It was after roughly 11 days of culture that CD4+ T cells were isolated. Each vaccine recipient was nucleocapsid antibody negative and had no prior SARS-CoV-2 infection. No antigen has been identified for these receptors. Sequenced by immunoSEQ multiplex PCR; TCRdb stores in-frame clones only, minus some. The sample lists 60,000 to 65,000 clones, 75% occurring once. Specimen: CD4+ T cells from PBMCs cultured with HCoV-OC43 spike peptides, collected before COVID-19 vaccination. Subset given: HCoV-OC43 spike overlapping peptide pool stimulation. These receptors were obtained from a human donor who received a COVID-19 vaccine.

A single count supports this clone. The V call is TRBV5-1, the J call TRBJ2-2; 7 positions match TRBD1. Germline V gene lookup returns CDR1 SGHRS and CDR2 YFSETQ. Trimming took 4 bases from V and 4 from J; bases not matched to a gene: 7. The CDR3 sequence is 15 residues long. Here the CDR3 reads CASSTNRGSTGELFF. The DNA for the CDR3 is TGCGCCAGCAGCACCAACAGGGGTAGCACCGGGGAGCTGTTTTTT.

This chain uses TRBV15 with TRBJ1-4, with no clear D. The CDR3 contains 16 residues. V was pared by 1 base and J by 0 bases, with 9 bases between. Germline loops: CDR1 LNHNV, CDR2 YYDKDF (reference sequence). CDR3 protein: CATSRAQSATNEKLFF. CDR3 sequence (DNA): TGTGCCACCAGCAGAGCTCAGAGTGCAACTAATGAAAAACTGTTTTTT.

The V gene is TRBV6-4, the J gene TRBJ1-5; D may be TRBD1 (6 bases). Germline values: CDR1 MRHNA, CDR2 SNTAGT. Trimming shortened V by 0 bases and J by 2 bases, and 17 bases separated the two germline ends. CDR3 length: 18 amino acids. The CDR3 region has the DNA TGTGCCAGCAGTGACTCGAAGGCAGGGGAAGGTGGCAATCAGCCCCAGCATTTT. Its translation: CASSDSKAGEGGNQPQHF.

A few counts support this clone. The CDR3 DNA is TGTGCCAGCAGCCCGCCTTTGGGGACAGGGGACAATCAGCCCCAGCATTTT. Protein product: CASSPPLGTGDNQPQHF. The chain is built from TRBV28 and TRBJ1-5; 10 bases fit TRBD1. From germline, CDR1 is MDHEN and CDR2 SYDVKM. The CDR3 has 17 amino acids. Losses at the gene ends were 6 bases for V and 3 bases for J; bases not matched to a gene: 11. Full variable domain (rest looked up from reference TRBV28 and TRBJ1-5): DVKVTQSSRYLVKRTGEKVFLECVQDMDHENMFWYRQDPGLGLRLIYFSYDVKMKEKGDIPEGYSVSREKKERFSLILESASTNQTSMYLCASSPPLGTGDNQPQHFGDGTRLSIL.

V usage is TRBV19 and J usage is TRBJ1-4; 11 nucleotides agree with TRBD1. This CDR3 has 13 residues. V dropped 7 bases and J dropped 10; count of bases not matched to a gene: 5. CDR1 is LNHDA, CDR2 SQIVND, per germline (reference sequence). The CDR3 is CASTRTGGGKLFF. CDR3 in DNA: TGTGCCAGTACCCGGACAGGGGGCGGAAAACTGTTTTTT.